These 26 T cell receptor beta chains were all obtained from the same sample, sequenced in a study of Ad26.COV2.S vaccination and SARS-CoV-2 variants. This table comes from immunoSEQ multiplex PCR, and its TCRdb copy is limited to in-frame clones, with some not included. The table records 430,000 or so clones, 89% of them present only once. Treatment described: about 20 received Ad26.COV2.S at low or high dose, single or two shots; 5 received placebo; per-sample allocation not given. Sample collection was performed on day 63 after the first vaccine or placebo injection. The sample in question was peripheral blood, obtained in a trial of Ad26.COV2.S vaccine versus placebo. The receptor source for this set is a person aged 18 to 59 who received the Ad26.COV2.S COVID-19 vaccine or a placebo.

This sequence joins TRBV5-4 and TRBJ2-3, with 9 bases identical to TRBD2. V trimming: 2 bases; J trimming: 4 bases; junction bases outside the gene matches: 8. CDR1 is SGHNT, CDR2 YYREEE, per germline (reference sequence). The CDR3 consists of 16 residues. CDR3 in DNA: TGTGCCAGCAGCTTCGCGCTAGCGGGGCTGGCAGATACGCAGTATTTT. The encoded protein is CASSFALAGLADTQYF.

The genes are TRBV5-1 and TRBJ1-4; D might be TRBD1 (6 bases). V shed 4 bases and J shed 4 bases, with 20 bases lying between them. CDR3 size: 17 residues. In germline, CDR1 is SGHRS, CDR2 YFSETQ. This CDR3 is CASSPPGFGGHNEKLFF. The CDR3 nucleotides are TGCGCCAGCAGCCCCCCGGGGTTTGGGGGACATAATGAAAAACTGTTTTTT.

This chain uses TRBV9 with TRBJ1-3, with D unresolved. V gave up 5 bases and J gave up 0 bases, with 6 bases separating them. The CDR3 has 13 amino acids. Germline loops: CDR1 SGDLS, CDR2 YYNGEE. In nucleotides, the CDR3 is TGTGCCAGCAGTTTCCGCTCTGGAAACACCATATATTTT. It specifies CASSFRSGNTIYF.

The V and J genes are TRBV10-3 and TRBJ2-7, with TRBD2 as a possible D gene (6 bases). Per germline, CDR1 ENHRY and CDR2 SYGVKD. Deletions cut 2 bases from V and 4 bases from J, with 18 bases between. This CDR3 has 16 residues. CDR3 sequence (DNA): TGTGCCATCAGTGAGGGCGGGGTTTCGGGTTCTTACGAGCAGTACTTC. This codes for CAISEGGVSGSYEQYF.

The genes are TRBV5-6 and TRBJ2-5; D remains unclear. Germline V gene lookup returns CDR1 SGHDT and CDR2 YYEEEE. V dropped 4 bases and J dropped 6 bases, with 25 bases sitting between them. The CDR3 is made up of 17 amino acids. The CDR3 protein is CASSPKGRVYGVKTQYF. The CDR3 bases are TGTGCCAGCAGCCCCAAGGGCCGGGTGTACGGCGTAAAGACCCAGTACTTC.

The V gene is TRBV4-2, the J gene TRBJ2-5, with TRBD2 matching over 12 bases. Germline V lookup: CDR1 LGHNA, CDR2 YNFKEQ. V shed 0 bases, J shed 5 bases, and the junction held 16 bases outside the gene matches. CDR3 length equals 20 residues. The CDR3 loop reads CASSQEVASGRAARRETQYF. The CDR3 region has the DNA TGTGCCAGCAGCCAAGAGGTGGCTAGCGGGAGGGCGGCACGACGTGAGACCCAGTACTTC.

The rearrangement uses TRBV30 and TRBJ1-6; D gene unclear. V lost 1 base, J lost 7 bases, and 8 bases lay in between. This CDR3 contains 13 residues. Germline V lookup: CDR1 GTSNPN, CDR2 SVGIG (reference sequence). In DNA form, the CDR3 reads TGTGCCTGGAGTGAGTACCCGAATTCACCCCTCCACTTT. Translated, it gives CAWSEYPNSPLHF.

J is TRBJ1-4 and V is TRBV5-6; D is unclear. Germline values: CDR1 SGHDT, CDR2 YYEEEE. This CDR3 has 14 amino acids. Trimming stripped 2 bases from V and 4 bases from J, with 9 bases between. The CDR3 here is CASSFDIYNEKLFF. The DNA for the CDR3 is TGTGCCAGCAGCTTCGACATTTATAATGAAAAACTGTTTTTT.

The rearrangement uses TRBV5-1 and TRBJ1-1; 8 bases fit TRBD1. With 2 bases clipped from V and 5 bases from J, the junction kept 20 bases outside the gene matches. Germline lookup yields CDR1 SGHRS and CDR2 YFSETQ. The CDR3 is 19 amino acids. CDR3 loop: CASSLDRGLGEFGATEAFF. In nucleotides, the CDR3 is TGCGCCAGCAGCTTAGACAGGGGCTTAGGAGAATTCGGGGCGACTGAAGCTTTCTTT.

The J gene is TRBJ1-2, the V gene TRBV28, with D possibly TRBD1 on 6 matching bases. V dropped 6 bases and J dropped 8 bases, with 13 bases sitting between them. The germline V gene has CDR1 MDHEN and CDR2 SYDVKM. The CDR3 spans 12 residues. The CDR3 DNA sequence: TGTGCCAGCAGCTTGCGAGGGGGGGGCTACACCTTC. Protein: CASSLRGGGYTF.

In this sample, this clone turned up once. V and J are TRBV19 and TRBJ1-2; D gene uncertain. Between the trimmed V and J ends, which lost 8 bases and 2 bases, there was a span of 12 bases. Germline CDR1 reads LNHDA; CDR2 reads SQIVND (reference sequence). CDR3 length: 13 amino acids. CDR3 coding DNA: TGTGCCAGTCAGGACTTTCTGAACTATGGCTACACCTTC. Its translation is CASQDFLNYGYTF. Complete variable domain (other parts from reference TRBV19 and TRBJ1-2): DGGITQSPKYLFRKEGQNVTLSCEQNLNHDAMYWYRQDPGQGLRLIYYSQIVNDFQKGDIAEGYSVSREKKESFPLTVTSAQKNPTAFYLCASQDFLNYGYTFGSGTRLTVV.

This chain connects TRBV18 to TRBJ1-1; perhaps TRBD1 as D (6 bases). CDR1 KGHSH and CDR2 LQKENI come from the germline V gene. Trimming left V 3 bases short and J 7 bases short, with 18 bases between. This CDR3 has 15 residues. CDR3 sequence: CASSPQTGPSSEAFF. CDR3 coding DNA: TGTGCCAGCTCACCCCAGACAGGACCCTCTAGTGAAGCTTTCTTT.

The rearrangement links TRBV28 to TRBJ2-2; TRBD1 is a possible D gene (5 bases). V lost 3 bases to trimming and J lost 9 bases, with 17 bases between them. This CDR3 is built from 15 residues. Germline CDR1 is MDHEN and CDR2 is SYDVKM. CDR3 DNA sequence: TGTGCCAGCAGTTTTCCGGACATGCCCCACCGGGAGCTGTTTTTT. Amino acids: CASSFPDMPHRELFF. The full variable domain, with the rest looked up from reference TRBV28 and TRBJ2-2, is DVKVTQSSRYLVKRTGEKVFLECVQDMDHENMFWYRQDPGLGLRLIYFSYDVKMKEKGDIPEGYSVSREKKERFSLILESASTNQTSMYLCASSFPDMPHRELFFGEGSRLTVL.

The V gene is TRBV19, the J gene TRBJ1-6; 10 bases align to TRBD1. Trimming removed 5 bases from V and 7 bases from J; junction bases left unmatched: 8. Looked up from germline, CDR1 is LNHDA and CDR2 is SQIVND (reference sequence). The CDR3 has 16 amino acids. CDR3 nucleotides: TGTGCCAGTAGTCTTACCGGGACAGGGGTAAATTCACCCCTCCACTTT. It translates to CASSLTGTGVNSPLHF.

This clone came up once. CDR3 sequence (DNA): TGTGCCATCAGTACTCCAGGGGGACTAACAGAAAACAATGAGCAGTTCTTC. It is translated as CAISTPGGLTENNEQFF. The chain joins TRBV10-3 to TRBJ2-1; D tentatively reads TRBD1 or TRBD2 (7 bases each). V was pared by 5 bases and J by 5 bases, with 22 bases between. CDR1 is ENHRY, CDR2 SYGVKD, per germline. The CDR3 covers 17 residues.

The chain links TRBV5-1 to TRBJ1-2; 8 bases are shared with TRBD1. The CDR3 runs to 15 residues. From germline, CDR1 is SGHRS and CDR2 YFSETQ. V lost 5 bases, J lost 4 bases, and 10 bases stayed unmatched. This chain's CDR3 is CASRLTGEVIYGYTF. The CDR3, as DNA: TGCGCCAGCAGATTGACAGGGGAGGTAATCTATGGCTACACCTTC.

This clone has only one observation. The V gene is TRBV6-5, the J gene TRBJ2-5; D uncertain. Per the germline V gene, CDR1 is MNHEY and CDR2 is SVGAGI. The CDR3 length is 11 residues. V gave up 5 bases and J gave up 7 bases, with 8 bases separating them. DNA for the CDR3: TGTGCCAGCAGTAGTTATGGGACCCAGTACTTC. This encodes CASSSYGTQYF.

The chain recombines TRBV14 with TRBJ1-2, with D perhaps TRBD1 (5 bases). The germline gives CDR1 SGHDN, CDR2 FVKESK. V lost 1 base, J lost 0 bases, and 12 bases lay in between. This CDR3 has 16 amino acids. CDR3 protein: CASSQGGSLANYGYTF. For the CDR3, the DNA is TGTGCCAGCAGCCAAGGGGGGAGTTTAGCTAACTATGGCTACACCTTC.

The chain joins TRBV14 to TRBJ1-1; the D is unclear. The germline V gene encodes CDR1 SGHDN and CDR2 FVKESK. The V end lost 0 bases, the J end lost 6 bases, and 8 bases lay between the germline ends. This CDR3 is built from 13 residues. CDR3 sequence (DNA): TGTGCCAGCAGCCAAGATTTCCGGGCTGAAGCTTTCTTT. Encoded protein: CASSQDFRAEAFF.

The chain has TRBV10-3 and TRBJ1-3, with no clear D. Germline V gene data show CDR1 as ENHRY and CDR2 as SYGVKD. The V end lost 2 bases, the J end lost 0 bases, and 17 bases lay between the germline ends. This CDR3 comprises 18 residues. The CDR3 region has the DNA TGTGCCATCAGTGAGAGTCTGGACTACTTGATCTCTGGAAACACCATATATTTT. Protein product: CAISESLDYLISGNTIYF.

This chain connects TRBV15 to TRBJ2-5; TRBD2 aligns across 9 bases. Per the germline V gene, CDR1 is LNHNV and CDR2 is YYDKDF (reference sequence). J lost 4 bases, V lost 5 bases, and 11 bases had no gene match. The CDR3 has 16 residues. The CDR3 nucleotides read TGTGCCACCAGCGGACCGGGACTAGCCGGTTCAGAGACCCAGTACTTC. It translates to CATSGPGLAGSETQYF. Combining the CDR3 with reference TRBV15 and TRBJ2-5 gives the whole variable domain DAMVIQNPRYQVTQFGKPVTLSCSQTLNHNVMYWYQQKSSQAPKLLFHYYDKDFNNEADTPDNFQSRRPNTSFCFLDIRSPGLGDTAMYLCATSGPGLAGSETQYFGPGTRLLVL.

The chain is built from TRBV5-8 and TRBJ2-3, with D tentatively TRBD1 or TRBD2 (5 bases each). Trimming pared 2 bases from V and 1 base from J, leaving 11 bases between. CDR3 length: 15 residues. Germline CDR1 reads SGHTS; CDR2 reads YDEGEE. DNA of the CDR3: TGTGCCAGCAGCTTACCGGGGCCCGGCACAGATACGCAGTATTTT. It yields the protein CASSLPGPGTDTQYF.

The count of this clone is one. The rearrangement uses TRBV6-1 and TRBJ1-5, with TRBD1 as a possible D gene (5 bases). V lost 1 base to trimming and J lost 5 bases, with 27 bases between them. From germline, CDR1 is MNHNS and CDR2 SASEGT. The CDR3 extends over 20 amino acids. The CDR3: CASSEGLVSWDGGGDQPQHF. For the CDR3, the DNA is TGTGCCAGCAGTGAAGGTTTAGTAAGCTGGGACGGGGGAGGCGATCAGCCCCAGCATTTT.

CDR3 DNA sequence: TGTGCCAGCTCCCACCCGGCCGGTGGCACTGAAGCTTTCTTT. Protein product: CASSHPAGGTEAFF. The chain employs TRBV18 and TRBJ1-1; D is undetermined. The CDR3 totals 14 residues. V gave up 6 bases and J gave up 4 bases, with 15 bases separating them. Germline assignment: CDR1 KGHSH and CDR2 LQKENI.

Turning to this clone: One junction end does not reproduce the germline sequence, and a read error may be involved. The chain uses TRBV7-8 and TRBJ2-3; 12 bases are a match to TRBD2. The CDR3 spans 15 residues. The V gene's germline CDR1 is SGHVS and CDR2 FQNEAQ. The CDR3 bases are TGTGCCAGCAGCCTAGCGGGAGGGGACGGAGATACGCAGTATTTT. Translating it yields CASSLAGGDGDTQYF.

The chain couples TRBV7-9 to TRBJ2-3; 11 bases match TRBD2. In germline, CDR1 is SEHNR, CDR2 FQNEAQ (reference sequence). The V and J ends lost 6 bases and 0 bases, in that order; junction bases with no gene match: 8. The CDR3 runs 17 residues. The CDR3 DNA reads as TGTGCCAGCAGTTCCGCGACTAGCGGGACAAGCACAGATACGCAGTATTTT. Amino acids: CASSSATSGTSTDTQYF.